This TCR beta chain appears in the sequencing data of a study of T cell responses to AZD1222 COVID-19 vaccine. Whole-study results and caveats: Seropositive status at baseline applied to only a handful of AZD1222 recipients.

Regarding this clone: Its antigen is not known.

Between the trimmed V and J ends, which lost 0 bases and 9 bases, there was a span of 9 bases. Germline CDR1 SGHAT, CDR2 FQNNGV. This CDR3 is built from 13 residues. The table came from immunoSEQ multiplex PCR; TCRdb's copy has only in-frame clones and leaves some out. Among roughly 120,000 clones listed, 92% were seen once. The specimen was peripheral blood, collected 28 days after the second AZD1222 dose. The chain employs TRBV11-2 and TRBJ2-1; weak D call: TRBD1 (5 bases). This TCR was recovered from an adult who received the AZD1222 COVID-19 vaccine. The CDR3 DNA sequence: TGTGCCAGCAGCTTAGACAGGGAAGCTGAGCAGTTCTTC. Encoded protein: CASSLDREAEQFF.